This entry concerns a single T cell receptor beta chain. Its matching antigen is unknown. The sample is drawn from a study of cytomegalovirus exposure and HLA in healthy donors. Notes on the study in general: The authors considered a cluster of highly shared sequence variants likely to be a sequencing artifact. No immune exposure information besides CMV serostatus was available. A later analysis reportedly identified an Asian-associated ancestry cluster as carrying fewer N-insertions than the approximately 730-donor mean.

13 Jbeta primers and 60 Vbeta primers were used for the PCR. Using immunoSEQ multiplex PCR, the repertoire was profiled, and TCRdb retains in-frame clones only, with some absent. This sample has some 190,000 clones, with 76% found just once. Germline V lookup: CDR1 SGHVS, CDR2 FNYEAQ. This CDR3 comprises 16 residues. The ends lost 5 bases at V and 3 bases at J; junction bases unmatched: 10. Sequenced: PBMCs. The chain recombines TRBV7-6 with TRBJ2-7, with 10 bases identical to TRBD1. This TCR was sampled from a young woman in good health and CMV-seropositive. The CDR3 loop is CASSGGRGTGDYEQYF. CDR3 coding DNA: TGTGCCAGCAGCGGGGGTAGGGGGACAGGGGACTACGAGCAGTACTTC.